This entry lists 2 T cell receptor beta chains sequenced from one sample in a study of identical twins. TCRdb reprocessed the 5' RACE reads via MiXCR and lists one record per CDR3 protein. Of 700,000 or so distinct CDR3 sequences in the sample, approximately 9% were seen once. This sample was also put to use in a study of yellow fever vaccine responses in identical twins.

The specimen sequenced was PBMCs. The receptors originated from a young woman in good health.

In this sample, this clonotype turned up many times. The chain combines TRBV20-1 with TRBJ2-3; D possibly corresponds to TRBD2 (7 bases). Germline-derived CDR1 and CDR2 are DFQATT and SNEGSKA (reference sequence). CDR3 size: 13 residues. V was cut by 3 bases and J by 5 bases, with 12 bases left in between. The CDR3 DNA reads as TGCAGTGCTAGCGGGGAGGGGGGAGATACGCAGTATTTT. Translated: CSASGEGGDTQYF.

The chain couples TRBV2 to TRBJ2-1; 9 nucleotides match TRBD1. The V and J ends lost 2 bases and 0 bases, in that order; junction bases with no gene match: 8. Germline V lookup: CDR1 SNHLY, CDR2 FYNNEI. The CDR3 totals 18 residues. CDR3 sequence reads: CASSEWGTGSSSYNEQFF. CDR3 in DNA: TGTGCCAGCAGTGAATGGGGGACAGGGTCGTCCTCCTACAATGAGCAGTTCTTC.